The rows below give T cell receptor beta chains drawn from one sample of a study of blood T cells in healthy people across ages. TCRdb reprocessed the 5' RACE reads via MiXCR and lists one record per CDR3 protein. This table has around 1,700,000 distinct CDR3 sequences, 28% appearing once. Sequenced sample: blood. The receptors were sampled from a woman aged 30 to 39 in good health. The CDR3 runs from the conserved cysteine through the conserved F or W. The D gene is left open where the match is weak. Clone size, where shown, is once, few, many, or a class for clones that have expanded.

.	TRBJ2-1	.	TRBV18	TGTGCCAGCTCCCTAAAGGCTCTTATGAATGAGCAGTTCTTC	CASSLKALMNEQFF
once	TRBJ1-2	.	TRBV6-5	TGTGCCAGCAGTTACGGCACCTCCGAACGCTACACCTTC	CASSYGTSERYTF
few	TRBJ1-6	.	TRBV6-6	TGTGCCAGCAGTAGCAGTATGGGTGGGATTTCACCCCTCCACTTT	CASSSSMGGISPLHF
few	TRBJ2-7	TRBD2	TRBV6-2/TRBV6-3	TGTGCCAGCAGTTACGAAGGGCAGTCGGCGGGAGCGGGGTACGAGCAGTACTTC	CASSYEGQSAGAGYEQYF
many	TRBJ2-7	TRBD2	TRBV20-1	TGCAGTGCGGGACTAGCGGGAGACTACGAGCAGTACTTC	CSAGLAGDYEQYF
.	TRBJ2-1	TRBD1	TRBV9	TGTGCCAGCAGCGCCTCCCGGGACAGGGGAATGGGTGAGCAGTTCTTC	CASSASRDRGMGEQFF
.	TRBJ1-1	.	TRBV12-3/TRBV12-4	TGTGCCAGCAGTCTTTTTATGGGTGAAGCTTTCTTT	CASSLFMGEAFF
few	TRBJ2-5	TRBD2	TRBV20-1	TGCAGTGCTAGGGGTAATCTAGCGGGAGTTGAGACCCAGTACTTC	CSARGNLAGVETQYF
few	TRBJ2-7	.	TRBV5-6	TGTGCCAGCAGCTTGAAGCTAGCCGGAATTTACTACGAGCAGTACTTC	CASSLKLAGIYYEQYF
many	TRBJ1-2	.	TRBV29-1	TGCAGCGTTGAAGATTGGGGAGGCTATGGCTACACCTTC	CSVEDWGGYGYTF
few	TRBJ2-6	.	TRBV12-3/TRBV12-4	TGTGCCAGCAGTTTATCGGCTTACGGGGCCAACGTCCTGACTTTC	CASSLSAYGANVLTF
many	TRBJ2-1	TRBD2	TRBV7-3	TGTGCCAGCAGCCGAACTAGCGGGGGGGCACATGAGCAGTTCTTC	CASSRTSGGAHEQFF
many	TRBJ2-5	.	TRBV20-1	TGCAGTGCTCGTCCGGGTCACCAAGAGACCCAGTACTTC	CSARPGHQETQYF
few	TRBJ2-7	.	TRBV5-1	TGCGCCAGCAGCTTACGCGGCACTCCCTACGAGCAGTACTTC	CASSLRGTPYEQYF
many	TRBJ2-5	TRBD2	TRBV29-1	TGCAGCGCGGGACTACATCAAGAGACCCAGTACTTC	CSAGLHQETQYF
.	TRBJ1-2	.	TRBV6-6	TGTGCCAGCAGTAGCAGGGCTGACTATGGCTACACCTTC	CASSSRADYGYTF
.	TRBJ1-1	.	TRBV11-2	TGTGCCAGCAGTTCTCAAGGGAAGGTGTCCACTGAAGCTTTCTTT	CASSSQGKVSTEAFF
.	TRBJ1-1	TRBD1	TRBV7-9	TGTGCCAGCAGCAAACAGGGGTTTAGCACTGAAGCTTTCTTT	CASSKQGFSTEAFF
many	TRBJ2-7	.	TRBV20-1	TGCAGTGCTAAAGACACCTACGAGCAGTACTTC	CSAKDTYEQYF
few	TRBJ2-1	.	TRBV5-1	TGCGCCAGCAGCCCGGACCCGGCTAACAATGAGCAGTTCTTC	CASSPDPANNEQFF
.	TRBJ2-1	TRBD1	TRBV20-1	TGCAGTGCACCGGGACAGGGAGATAATGAGCAGTTCTTC	CSAPGQGDNEQFF
.	TRBJ1-6	.	TRBV29-1	TGCAGCGTTCAACCATCGTACGGCTCCTATAATTCACCCCTCCACTTT	CSVQPSYGSYNSPLHF
many	TRBJ1-2	.	TRBV5-1	TGCGCCAGCAGCGTCACCAGCACAGTTTATGGCTACACCTTC	CASSVTSTVYGYTF
many	TRBJ2-1	.	TRBV29-1	TGCAGCGTTGCCATCGGCGGCCAGGGCCGCGATGAGCAGTTCTTC	CSVAIGGQGRDEQFF
many	TRBJ2-4	TRBD1	TRBV6-5	TGTGCCAGCAGTCGTGGGACAGGGGGAAACATTCAGTACTTC	CASSRGTGGNIQYF
.	TRBJ2-5	TRBD1	TRBV23-1	TGCGCCAGCACTCACAAGGGGGCCGGTGAGACCCAGTACTTC	CASTHKGAGETQYF
few	TRBJ2-3	TRBD1	TRBV6-5	TGTGCCAGCAGTTTGGGACAGGGAAGAACCCCAGATACGCAGTATTTT	CASSLGQGRTPDTQYF